The 7 T cell receptor beta chains below all came from one sample that was sequenced in a study of Ad26.COV2.S vaccination and SARS-CoV-2 variants. Here immunoSEQ multiplex PCR was the method, and the copy in TCRdb shows in-frame clones only, minus some. This sample carries 300,000 to 400,000 clones, 86% of them seen once, and the ten largest clones take around a tenth. Treatment meaning: 19 received Ad26.COV2.S at low or high dose, single or two shots; about 5 received placebo; per-sample allocation not given. Sampling occurred on day 63 after the first vaccine or placebo injection. The sample here was peripheral blood, taken in a trial of Ad26.COV2.S vaccine versus placebo. Receptors originate from a person aged 18-65 years who received the Ad26.COV2.S COVID-19 vaccine or a placebo.

This clone was seen a single time. J is TRBJ1-5 and V is TRBV6-6; possible D gene TRBD1, 6 bases. The V gene lost 5 bases and the J gene lost 7 bases, with 15 bases spanning the gap. This CDR3 is 14 amino acids long. Looked up from germline, CDR1 is MNHNY and CDR2 is SVGAGI (reference sequence). The DNA of the CDR3 is TGTGCCAGCAGTCCACAGGGTCTGGGACAGCCCCAGCATTTT. It specifies CASSPQGLGQPQHF.

Only a few counts were recorded for this clone. This chain joins TRBV19 and TRBJ1-5; 7 bases line up with TRBD1. The CDR3 spans 19 residues. Trimming cost V 5 bases and J 1 base; bases outside gene matches: 17. CDR1 is LNHDA and CDR2 is SQIVND in the germline V gene (reference sequence). CDR3 nucleotide sequence: TGTGCCAGTAGTTCCCAAGCGGGGCAGGGGGATAGGAGCAATCAGCCCCAGCATTTT. It yields the protein CASSSQAGQGDRSNQPQHF.

The genes are TRBV4-3 and TRBJ1-1; the D is unclear. Germline assignment: CDR1 LGHNA and CDR2 YSLEER. Trimming left V 4 bases short and J 0 bases short, with 12 bases between. The CDR3 contains 15 residues. The CDR3 sequence: CASSPASGMNTEAFF. CDR3 DNA: TGCGCCAGCAGCCCCGCGTCCGGAATGAACACTGAAGCTTTCTTT.

In nucleotides, the CDR3 is TGCGCCAGCAGCTCAAGGGGACCTAATGAAAAACTGTTTTTT. It is translated as CASSSRGPNEKLFF. This chain connects TRBV5-1 to TRBJ1-4, with D perhaps TRBD1 (5 bases). Trimming removed 3 bases from V and 3 bases from J, with 9 bases in between. The CDR3 has 14 amino acids. Germline V gene sequence: CDR1 SGHRS, CDR2 YFSETQ.

The chain recombines TRBV24-1 with TRBJ2-2; 10 bases align to TRBD2. CDR3 length: 17 amino acids. Germline values: CDR1 KGHDR, CDR2 SFDVKD. V lost 3 bases, J lost 3 bases, and 6 bases stayed unmatched. CDR3 in DNA: TGTGCCACCAGTGATCCAGCGGGAGGGCCCCACACCGGGGAGCTGTTTTTT. Translation gives CATSDPAGGPHTGELFF.

In DNA form, the CDR3 reads TGTGCCAGCAGTCCTATACAGGCGTACCAAGAGACCCAGTACTTC. This encodes CASSPIQAYQETQYF. This sequence joins TRBV27 and TRBJ2-5, with D possibly being TRBD1 (5 bases). V was pared by 5 bases and J by 0 bases, with 13 bases between. The CDR3 has 15 residues. Germline V gene data show CDR1 as MNHEY and CDR2 as SMNVEV (reference sequence).

The gene calls are TRBV28 and TRBJ1-2; weak D call: TRBD1 (6 bases). The germline V gene encodes CDR1 MDHEN and CDR2 SYDVKM. Trimming left V 6 bases short and J 5 bases short, with 10 bases between. This CDR3 spans 12 amino acids. The CDR3 loop is CASRDSLYGYTF. CDR3 in DNA: TGTGCCAGCAGGGACAGTCTTTATGGCTACACCTTC.